This record looks at one TCR beta chain sequence and its context. Antigen unknown. This sample was taken from a study of OX40 agonist ivuxolimab in advanced cancers. Study results and limitations: Clonal expansion among partial responders at 0.1-3.0 mg/kg ranked near the lowest. On average, a greater number of expanded clones characterised CD8+ T cells relative to CD4+.

Libraries were prepared by immunoSEQ multiplex PCR; TCRdb keeps only in-frame clonotypes and omits some of them. The sample includes tens of thousands of clones, over 75% of them seen just once. Blood samples were obtained at baseline, cycle 4 day 1, and cycle 7 day 1. The V end was cut by 8 bases, the J end by 10 bases, with 29 bases between. The CDR3 contains 17 residues. The V gene's germline CDR1 is MGHRA and CDR2 YSYEKL. Sequences were derived from CD4+ or CD8+ T cells sorted from blood, sampled in a trial of the OX40 agonist ivuxolimab. This receptor was taken from an adult with an advanced solid tumor such as melanoma, head and neck, liver or kidney cancer. J is TRBJ1-4 and V is TRBV4-1, with D perhaps matching TRBD1 (6 bases). The DNA for the CDR3 is TGCGCCAGCGCACTCTCTAACTCGGGACAAATAAGTGGAAAACTGTTTTTT. Amino acids: CASALSNSGQISGKLFF.